This paragraph covers one T cell receptor (beta chain) sequence. The germline V gene encodes CDR1 SQVTM and CDR2 ANQGSEA. The V end lost 6 bases, the J end lost 0 bases, and 12 bases lay between the germline ends. This CDR3 is built from 14 residues. This sample was included in a study of blood T cell repertoires in COVID-19. Study context: Samples taken during acute and convalescent COVID-19 were collected in the United States, Italy and Spain. T cells, B-cell-depleted T cells, or PBMCs provided the cDNA or gDNA that served as material.

In the original processing: Amplification with reference gene primers provided the estimates of nucleated cell counts. The assay was immunoSEQ multiplex PCR, and TCRdb's table has in-frame clones only and misses some. That table furnishes V, J and clone size, whereas the DNA furnished D and trimming. The table has roughly 25,000 clones, 80% to 90% seen once. Source material: peripheral blood. The clonotype was recovered from a man aged 50 or older with active COVID-19. The rearrangement links TRBV29-1 to TRBJ2-4; D is unclear. The DNA for the CDR3 is TGCAGCGTCGCCACAGAGATAGCCAAAAACATTCAGTACTTC. As protein: CSVATEIAKNIQYF.